Detailed here is one TCR beta chain. This entry is derived from a study of technical replicates of blood from several donors. The V and J ends lost 2 bases and 4 bases, in that order; junction bases with no gene match: 4. Germline V gene lookup returns CDR1 MNHEY and CDR2 SVGAGI. This CDR3 has 14 amino acids. TCRdb keeps only in-frame clones here, not all; method: immunoSEQ multiplex PCR. The sample contains tens of thousands of clones, 75% to 95% of which appear only once. This sequence originates from a human donor in good health. Some clones in this sample may be carry-over from other donors' samples. The sample was T cells isolated from PBMCs. The J gene is TRBJ2-5, the V gene TRBV6-5, with TRBD1 matching 7 bases. Here the CDR3 DNA reads TGTGCCAGCAGTTACGAGTCAGGGGGAGAGACCCAGTACTTC. Amino acid sequence: CASSYESGGETQYF.